This T cell receptor (beta chain) was profiled in a study of blood T cell repertoires in COVID-19. Study at large: Samples came from the United States, Italy and Spain, spanning acute and convalescent COVID-19. The analysed material was cDNA or gDNA that came from T cells, B-cell-depleted T cells, or PBMCs.

The study recruited exposed participants who had met a COVID-19 case within 2 weeks before entry. Per the authors' pipeline: Estimation of nucleated cell counts was performed using reference gene primer amplification. Data came from immunoSEQ multiplex PCR; TCRdb stores just in-frame clones and leaves some out. The DNA was the basis for D and trimming; V, J and clone size are from that table. The sample has a few hundred thousand clones, about 85% seen once. Trimming took off 9 bases at V and 4 bases at J, with 15 bases between the two ends. In germline, CDR1 is SGHNT, CDR2 YENEEA. The length of the CDR3 is 13 residues.

The sequence came from a woman between 50 and 59 years old who had been exposed to COVID-19. Sample: PBMCs or T cells enriched from blood (not recorded which). This sequence joins TRBV11-3 and TRBJ1-1, with D possibly matching TRBD1 (5 bases). The CDR3 reads CASSHGGSTEAFF. CDR3 nucleotide sequence: TGTGCCAGTTCCCATGGGGGGAGCACTGAAGCTTTCTTT. The variable domain in full, with the rest retrieved from reference TRBV11-3 and TRBJ1-1, is EAGVVQSPRYKIIEKKQPVAFWCNPISGHNTLYWYLQNLGQGPELLIRYENEEAVDDSQLPKDRFSAERLKGVDSTLKIQPAELGDSAVYLCASSHGGSTEAFFGQGTRLTVV.